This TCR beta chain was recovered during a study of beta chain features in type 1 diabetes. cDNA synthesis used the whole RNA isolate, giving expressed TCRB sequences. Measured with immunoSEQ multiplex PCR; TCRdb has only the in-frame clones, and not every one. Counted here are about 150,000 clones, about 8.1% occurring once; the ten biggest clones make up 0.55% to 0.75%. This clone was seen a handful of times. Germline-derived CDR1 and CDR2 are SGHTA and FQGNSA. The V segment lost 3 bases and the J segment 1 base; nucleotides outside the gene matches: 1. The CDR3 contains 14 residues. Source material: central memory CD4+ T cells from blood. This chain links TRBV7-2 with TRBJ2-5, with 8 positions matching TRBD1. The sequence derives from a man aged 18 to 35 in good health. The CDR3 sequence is CASSFGTGQETQYF. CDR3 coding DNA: TGTGCCAGCAGCTTCGGGACAGGCCAAGAGACCCAGTACTTC. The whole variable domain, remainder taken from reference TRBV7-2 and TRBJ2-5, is GAGVSQSPSNKVTEKGKDVELRCDPISGHTALYWYRQSLGQGLEFLIYFQGNSAPDKSGLPSDRFSAERTGGSVSTLTIQRTQQEDSAVYLCASSFGTGQETQYFGPGTRLLVL.